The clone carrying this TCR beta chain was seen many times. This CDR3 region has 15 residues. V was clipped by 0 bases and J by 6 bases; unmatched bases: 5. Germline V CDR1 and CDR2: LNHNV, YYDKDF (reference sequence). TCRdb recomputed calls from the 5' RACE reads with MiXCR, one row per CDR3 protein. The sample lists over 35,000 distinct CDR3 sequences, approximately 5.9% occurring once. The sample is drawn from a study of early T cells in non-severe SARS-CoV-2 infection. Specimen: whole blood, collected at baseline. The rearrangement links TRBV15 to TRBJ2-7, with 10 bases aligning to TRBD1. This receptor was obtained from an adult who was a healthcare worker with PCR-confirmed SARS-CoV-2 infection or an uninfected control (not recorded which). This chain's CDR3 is CATSRDAGQGTEQYF. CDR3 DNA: TGTGCCACCAGCAGAGATGCGGGACAGGGGACCGAGCAGTACTTC.